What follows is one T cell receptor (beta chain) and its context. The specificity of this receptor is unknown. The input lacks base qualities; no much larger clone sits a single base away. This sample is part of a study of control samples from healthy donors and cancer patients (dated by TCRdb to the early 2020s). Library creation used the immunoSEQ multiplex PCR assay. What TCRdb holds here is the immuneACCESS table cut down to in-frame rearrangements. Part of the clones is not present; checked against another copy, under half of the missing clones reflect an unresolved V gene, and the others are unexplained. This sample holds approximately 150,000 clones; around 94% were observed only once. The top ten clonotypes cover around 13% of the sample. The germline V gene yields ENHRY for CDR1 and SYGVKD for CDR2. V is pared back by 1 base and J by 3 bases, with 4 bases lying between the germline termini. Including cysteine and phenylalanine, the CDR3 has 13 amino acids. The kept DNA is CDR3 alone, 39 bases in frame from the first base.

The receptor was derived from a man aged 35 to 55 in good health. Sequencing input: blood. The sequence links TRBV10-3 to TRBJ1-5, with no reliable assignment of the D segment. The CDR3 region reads CAISEYSNQPQHF. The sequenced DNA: TGTGCCATCAGTGAGTATTCCAATCAGCCCCAGCATTTT.